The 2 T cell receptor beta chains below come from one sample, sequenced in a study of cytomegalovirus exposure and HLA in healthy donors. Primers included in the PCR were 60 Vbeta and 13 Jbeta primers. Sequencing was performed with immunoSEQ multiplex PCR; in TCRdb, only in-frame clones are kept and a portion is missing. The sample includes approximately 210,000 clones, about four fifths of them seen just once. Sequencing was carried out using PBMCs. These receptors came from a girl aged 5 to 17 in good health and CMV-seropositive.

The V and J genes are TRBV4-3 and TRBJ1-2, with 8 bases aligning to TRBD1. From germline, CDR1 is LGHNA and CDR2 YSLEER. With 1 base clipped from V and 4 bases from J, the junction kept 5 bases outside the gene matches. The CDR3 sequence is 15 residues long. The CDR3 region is CASSQARGTGYGYTF. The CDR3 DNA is TGCGCCAGCAGCCAAGCGAGAGGGACAGGCTATGGCTACACCTTC.

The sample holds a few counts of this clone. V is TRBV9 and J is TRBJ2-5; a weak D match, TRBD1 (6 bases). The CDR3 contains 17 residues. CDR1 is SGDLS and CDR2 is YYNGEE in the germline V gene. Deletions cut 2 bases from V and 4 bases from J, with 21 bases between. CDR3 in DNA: TGTGCCAGCAGCGTTAGGGGGTCCAGGCTGTTTGGAGAGACCCAGTACTTC. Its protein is CASSVRGSRLFGETQYF.